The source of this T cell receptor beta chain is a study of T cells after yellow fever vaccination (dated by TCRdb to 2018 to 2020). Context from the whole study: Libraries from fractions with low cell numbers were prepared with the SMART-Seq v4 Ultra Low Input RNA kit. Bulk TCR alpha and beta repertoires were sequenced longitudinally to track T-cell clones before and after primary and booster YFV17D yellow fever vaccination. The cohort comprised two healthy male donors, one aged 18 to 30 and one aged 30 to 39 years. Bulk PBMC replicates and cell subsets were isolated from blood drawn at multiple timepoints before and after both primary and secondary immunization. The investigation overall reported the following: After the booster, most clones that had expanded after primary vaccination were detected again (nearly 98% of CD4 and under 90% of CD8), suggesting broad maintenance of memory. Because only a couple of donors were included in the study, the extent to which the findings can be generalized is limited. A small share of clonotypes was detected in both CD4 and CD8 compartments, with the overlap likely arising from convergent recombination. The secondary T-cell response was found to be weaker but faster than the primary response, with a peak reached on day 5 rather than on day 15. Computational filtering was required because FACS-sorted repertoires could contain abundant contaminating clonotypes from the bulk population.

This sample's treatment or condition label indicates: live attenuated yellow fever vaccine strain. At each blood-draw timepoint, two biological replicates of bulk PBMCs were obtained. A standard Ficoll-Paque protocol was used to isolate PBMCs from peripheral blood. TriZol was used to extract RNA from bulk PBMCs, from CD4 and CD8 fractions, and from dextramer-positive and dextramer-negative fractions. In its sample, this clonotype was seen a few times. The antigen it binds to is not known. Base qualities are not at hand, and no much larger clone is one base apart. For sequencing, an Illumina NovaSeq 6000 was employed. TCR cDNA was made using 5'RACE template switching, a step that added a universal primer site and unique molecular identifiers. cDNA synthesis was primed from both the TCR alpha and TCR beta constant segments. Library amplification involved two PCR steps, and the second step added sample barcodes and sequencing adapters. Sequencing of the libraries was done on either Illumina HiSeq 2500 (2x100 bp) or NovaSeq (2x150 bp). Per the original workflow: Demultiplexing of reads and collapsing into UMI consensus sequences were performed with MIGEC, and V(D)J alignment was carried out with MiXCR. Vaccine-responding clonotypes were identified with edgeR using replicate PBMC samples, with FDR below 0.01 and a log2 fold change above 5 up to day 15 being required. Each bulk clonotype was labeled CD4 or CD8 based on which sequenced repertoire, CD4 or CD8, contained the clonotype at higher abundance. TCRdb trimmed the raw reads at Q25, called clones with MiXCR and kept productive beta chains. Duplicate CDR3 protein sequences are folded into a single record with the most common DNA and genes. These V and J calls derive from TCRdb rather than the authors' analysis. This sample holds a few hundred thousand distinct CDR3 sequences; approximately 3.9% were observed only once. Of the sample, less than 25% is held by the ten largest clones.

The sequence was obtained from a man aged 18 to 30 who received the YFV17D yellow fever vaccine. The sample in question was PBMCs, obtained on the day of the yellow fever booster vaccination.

The sequence in DNA is TGCGCCAGCAGAGAGGGTTTCTCCTACGAGCAGTACTTC. This sequence encodes CASREGFSYEQYF. The V gene is TRBV10-2 and the J gene is TRBJ2-7; perhaps TRBD2 is the D gene, with 5 bases matching. The CDR1 and CDR2 encoded by the germline V gene are WSHSY and SAAADI. V and J are truncated by 6 bases and 0 bases respectively, leaving an intervening sequence of 9 bases. The CDR3 measures 13 amino acids from cysteine to phenylalanine. Left in the record is the CDR3 DNA by itself, 39 bases read in frame from the first base.